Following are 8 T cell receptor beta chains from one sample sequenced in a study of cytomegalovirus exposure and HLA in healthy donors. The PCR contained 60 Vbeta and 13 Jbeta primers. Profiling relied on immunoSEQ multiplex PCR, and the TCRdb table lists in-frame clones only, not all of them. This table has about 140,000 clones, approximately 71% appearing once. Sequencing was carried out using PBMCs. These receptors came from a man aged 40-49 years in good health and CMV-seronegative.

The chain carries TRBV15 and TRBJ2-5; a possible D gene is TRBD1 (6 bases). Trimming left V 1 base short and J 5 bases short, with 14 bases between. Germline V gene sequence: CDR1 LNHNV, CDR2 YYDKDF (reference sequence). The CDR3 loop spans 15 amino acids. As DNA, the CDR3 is TGTGCCACCAGCAGAGTCAACAGGGCGGTGGAGACCCAGTACTTC. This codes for CATSRVNRAVETQYF.

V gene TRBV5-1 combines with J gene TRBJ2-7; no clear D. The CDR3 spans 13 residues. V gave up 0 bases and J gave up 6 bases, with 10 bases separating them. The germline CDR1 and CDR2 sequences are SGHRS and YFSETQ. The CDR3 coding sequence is TGCGCCAGCAGCTTGGGAAGCGTGGCCGAGCAGTACTTC. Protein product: CASSLGSVAEQYF. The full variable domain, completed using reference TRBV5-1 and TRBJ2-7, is KAGVTQTPRYLIKTRGQQVTLSCSPISGHRSVSWYQQTPGQGLQFLFEYFSETQRNKGNFPGRFSGRQFSNSRSEMNVSTLELGDSALYLCASSLGSVAEQYFGPGTRLTVT.

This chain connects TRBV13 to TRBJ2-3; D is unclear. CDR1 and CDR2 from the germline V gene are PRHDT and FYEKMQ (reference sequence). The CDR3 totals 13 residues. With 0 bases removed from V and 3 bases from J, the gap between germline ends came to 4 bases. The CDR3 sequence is CASSLGHTDTQYF. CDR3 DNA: TGTGCCAGCAGCTTAGGCCATACAGATACGCAGTATTTT.

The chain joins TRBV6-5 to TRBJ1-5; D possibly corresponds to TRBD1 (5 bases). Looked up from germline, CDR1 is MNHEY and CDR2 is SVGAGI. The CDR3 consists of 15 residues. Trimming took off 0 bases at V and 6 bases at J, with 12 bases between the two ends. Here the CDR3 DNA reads TGTGCCAGCAGTTACTCATCAGGGCAGGGTCAGCCCCAGCATTTT. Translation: CASSYSSGQGQPQHF.

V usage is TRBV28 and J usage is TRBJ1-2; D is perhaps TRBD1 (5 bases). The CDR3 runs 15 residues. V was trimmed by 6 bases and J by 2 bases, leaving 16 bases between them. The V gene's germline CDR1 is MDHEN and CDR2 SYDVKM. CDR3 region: CASSLSPTANYGYTF. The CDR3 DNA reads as TGTGCCAGCAGCCTAAGTCCGACAGCGAACTATGGCTACACCTTC.

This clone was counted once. CDR3 nucleotide sequence: TGTGCCAGCAGTTACGGGGGGGGGTTCAGAGGCTACACCTTC. This codes for CASSYGGGFRGYTF. The chain carries TRBV6-5 and TRBJ1-2; weak D call: TRBD1 (5 bases). The CDR3 has 14 amino acids. Trimming removed 2 bases at V and 8 bases at J, with 15 bases between. Germline V gene sequence: CDR1 MNHEY, CDR2 SVGAGI.

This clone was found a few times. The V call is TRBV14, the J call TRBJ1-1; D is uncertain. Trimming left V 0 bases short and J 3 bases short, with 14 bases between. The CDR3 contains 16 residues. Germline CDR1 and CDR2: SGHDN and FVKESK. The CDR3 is CASSQDWWREDTEAFF. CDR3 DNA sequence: TGTGCCAGCAGCCAAGATTGGTGGAGGGAGGACACTGAAGCTTTCTTT.

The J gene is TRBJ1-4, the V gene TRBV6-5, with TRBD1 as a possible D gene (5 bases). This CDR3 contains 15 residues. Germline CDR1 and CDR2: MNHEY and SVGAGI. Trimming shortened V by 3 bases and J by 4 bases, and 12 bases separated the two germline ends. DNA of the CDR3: TGTGCCAGCAGTTATTCGGGGGGGTATAATGAAAAACTGTTTTTT. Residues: CASSYSGGYNEKLFF.